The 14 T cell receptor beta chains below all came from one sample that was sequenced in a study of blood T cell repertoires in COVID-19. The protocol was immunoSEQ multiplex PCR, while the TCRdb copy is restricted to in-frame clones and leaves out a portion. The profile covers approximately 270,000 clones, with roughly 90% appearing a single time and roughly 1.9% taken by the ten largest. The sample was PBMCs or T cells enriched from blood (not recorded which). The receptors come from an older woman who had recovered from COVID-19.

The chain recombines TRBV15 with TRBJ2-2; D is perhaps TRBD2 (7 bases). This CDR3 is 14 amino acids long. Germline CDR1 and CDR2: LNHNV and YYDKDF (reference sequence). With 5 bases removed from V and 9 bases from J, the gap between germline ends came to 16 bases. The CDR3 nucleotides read TGTGCCACCAGCGCGCAAAGGGGGGGAAGGGAGCTGTTTTTT. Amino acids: CATSAQRGGRELFF.

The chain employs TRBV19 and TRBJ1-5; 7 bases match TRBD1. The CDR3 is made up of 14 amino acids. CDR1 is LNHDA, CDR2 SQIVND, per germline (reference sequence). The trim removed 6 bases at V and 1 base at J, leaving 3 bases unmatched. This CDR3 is CASRAGGSNQPQHF. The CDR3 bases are TGTGCCAGTAGGGCAGGGGGGAGCAATCAGCCCCAGCATTTT.

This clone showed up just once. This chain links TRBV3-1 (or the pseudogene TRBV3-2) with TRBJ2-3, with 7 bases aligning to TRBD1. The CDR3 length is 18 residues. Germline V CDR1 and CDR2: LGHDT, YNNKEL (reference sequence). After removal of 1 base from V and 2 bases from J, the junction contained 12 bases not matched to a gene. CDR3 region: CASSQVGWGTEYTDTQYF. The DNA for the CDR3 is TGTGCCAGCAGCCAAGTGGGGTGGGGGACAGAATACACAGATACGCAGTATTTT.

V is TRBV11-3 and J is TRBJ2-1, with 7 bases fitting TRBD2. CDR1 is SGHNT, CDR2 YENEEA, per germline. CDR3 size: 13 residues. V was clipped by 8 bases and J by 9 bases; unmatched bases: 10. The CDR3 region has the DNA TGTGCCAGCGAGGCCGGGAGGACCGCTGAGCAGTTCTTC. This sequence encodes CASEAGRTAEQFF.

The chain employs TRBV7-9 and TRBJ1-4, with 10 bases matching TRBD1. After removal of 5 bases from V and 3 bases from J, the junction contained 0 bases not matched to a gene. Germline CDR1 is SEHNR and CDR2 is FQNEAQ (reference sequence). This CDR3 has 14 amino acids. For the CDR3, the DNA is TGTGCCAGCAGCGGACAGGGGGCTAATGAAAAACTGTTTTTT. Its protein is CASSGQGANEKLFF.

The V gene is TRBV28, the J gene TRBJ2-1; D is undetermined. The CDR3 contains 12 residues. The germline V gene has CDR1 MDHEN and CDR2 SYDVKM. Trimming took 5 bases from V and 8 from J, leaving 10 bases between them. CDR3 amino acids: CASSGERYEQFF. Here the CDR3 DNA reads TGTGCCAGCAGTGGCGAGCGATATGAGCAGTTCTTC.

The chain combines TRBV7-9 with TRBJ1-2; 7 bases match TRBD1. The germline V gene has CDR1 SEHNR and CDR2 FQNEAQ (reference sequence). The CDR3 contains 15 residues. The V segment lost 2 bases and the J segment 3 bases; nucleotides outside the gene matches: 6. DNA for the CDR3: TGTGCCAGCAGCTTAACGTACGGGACAGACTATGGCTACACCTTC. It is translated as CASSLTYGTDYGYTF.

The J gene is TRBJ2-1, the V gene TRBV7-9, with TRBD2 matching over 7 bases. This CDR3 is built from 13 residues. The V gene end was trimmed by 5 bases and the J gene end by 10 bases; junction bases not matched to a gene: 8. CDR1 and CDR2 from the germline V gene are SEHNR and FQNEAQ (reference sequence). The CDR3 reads CASSPLAVKEQFF. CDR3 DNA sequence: TGTGCCAGCAGCCCCCTAGCGGTTAAAGAGCAGTTCTTC.

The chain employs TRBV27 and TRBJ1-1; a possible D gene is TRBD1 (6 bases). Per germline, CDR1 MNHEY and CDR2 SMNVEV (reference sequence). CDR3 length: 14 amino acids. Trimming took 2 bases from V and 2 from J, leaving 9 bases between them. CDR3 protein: CASSLGGANTEAFF. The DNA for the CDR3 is TGTGCCAGCAGTTTAGGGGGCGCAAACACTGAAGCTTTCTTT.

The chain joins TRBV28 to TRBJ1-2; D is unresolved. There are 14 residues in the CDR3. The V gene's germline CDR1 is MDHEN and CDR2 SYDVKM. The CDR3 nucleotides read TGTGGAGCGGGCGGAACAACGACAAACTATGGCTACACCTTC. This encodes CGAGGTTTNYGYTF.

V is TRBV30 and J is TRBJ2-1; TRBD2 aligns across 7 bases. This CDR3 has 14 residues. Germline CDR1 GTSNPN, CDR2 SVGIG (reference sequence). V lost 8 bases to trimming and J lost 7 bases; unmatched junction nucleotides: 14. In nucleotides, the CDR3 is TGTGCCCGGAATTTAGCGGGCCGGGGGAATGAGCAGTTCTTC. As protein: CARNLAGRGNEQFF.

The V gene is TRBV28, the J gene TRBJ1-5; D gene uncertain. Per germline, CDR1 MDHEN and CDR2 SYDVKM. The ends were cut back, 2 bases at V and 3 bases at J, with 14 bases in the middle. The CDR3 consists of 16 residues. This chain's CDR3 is CASSLAGNRNNQPQHF. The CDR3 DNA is TGTGCCAGCAGTTTAGCGGGGAATAGGAACAATCAGCCCCAGCATTTT.

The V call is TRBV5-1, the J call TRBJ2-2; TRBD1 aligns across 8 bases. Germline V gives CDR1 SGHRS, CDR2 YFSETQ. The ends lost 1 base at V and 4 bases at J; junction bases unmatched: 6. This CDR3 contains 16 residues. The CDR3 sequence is CASSLNPGGGTGELFF. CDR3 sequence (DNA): TGCGCCAGCAGCTTGAATCCAGGGGGCGGCACCGGGGAGCTGTTTTTT.

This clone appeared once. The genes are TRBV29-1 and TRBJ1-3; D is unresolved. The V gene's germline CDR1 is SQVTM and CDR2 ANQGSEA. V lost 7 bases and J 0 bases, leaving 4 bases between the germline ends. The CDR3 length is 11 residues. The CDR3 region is CSGGSGNTIYF. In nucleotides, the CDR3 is TGCAGCGGCGGCTCTGGAAACACCATATATTTT.